The 31 T cell receptor beta chains below come from one sample, sequenced in a study of cytomegalovirus exposure and HLA in healthy donors. PCR was performed using 60 Vbeta and 13 Jbeta primers. Measured with immunoSEQ multiplex PCR; TCRdb has only the in-frame clones, and not every one. The sample shows under 150,000 clones, around 78% of them seen only once. Input material: PBMCs. The receptors come from a woman aged 45-65 years in good health and CMV-seronegative.

CDR3 in amino acids: CAWSHRDRAHEQYF. The CDR3 DNA sequence: TGTGCCTGGAGTCACCGGGACAGGGCCCACGAGCAGTACTTC. The rearrangement links TRBV30 to TRBJ2-7; 9 bases agree with TRBD1. Per the germline V gene, CDR1 is GTSNPN and CDR2 is SVGIG (reference sequence). V was pared by 2 bases and J by 5 bases, with 7 bases of the junction left unmatched. This CDR3 comprises 14 residues.

A few counts support this clone. This chain uses TRBV4-2 with TRBJ1-1; TRBD1 matches 10 bases. The junction had 6 bases not matched to a gene; V was cut back by 0 bases and J by 5 bases. This CDR3 comprises 16 residues. Germline V gives CDR1 LGHNA, CDR2 YNFKEQ. The CDR3 loop reads CASSQEMTGGLTEAFF. CDR3 DNA sequence: TGTGCCAGCAGCCAAGAAATGACAGGGGGCTTGACTGAAGCTTTCTTT.

The gene calls are TRBV27 and TRBJ2-6; the D gene is possibly TRBD1 (6 bases). Germline V CDR1 and CDR2: MNHEY, SMNVEV (reference sequence). This CDR3 spans 17 amino acids. V lost 5 bases to trimming and J lost 0 bases, with 14 bases between them. As DNA, the CDR3 is TGTGCCAGCAGTATACAGGGCCCCCGCTCTGGGGCCAACGTCCTGACTTTC. Protein product: CASSIQGPRSGANVLTF.

The chain couples TRBV7-6 to TRBJ2-3; D perhaps matches TRBD2 (5 bases). Germline V gene data show CDR1 as SGHVS and CDR2 as FNYEAQ. The V gene lost 1 base and the J gene lost 3 bases, with 8 bases spanning the gap. The CDR3 is 14 residues long. The CDR3 DNA reads TGTGCCAGCAGCTTAGGGCTAGCTACAGATACGCAGTATTTT. Encoded protein: CASSLGLATDTQYF.

This clone appeared a few times. The chain links TRBV5-6 to TRBJ1-1, with D possibly TRBD1 on 5 matching bases. The CDR3 has 12 amino acids. The germline V gene has CDR1 SGHDT and CDR2 YYEEEE. With 2 bases removed from V and 5 bases from J, the gap between germline ends came to 7 bases. The CDR3 loop reads CASSFGGTEAFF. CDR3 in DNA: TGTGCCAGCAGCTTCGGGGGAACTGAAGCTTTCTTT.

This clone was counted only a few times. The V and J genes are TRBV5-8 and TRBJ1-1, with 9 nucleotides matching TRBD1. The CDR3 covers 14 residues. Germline values: CDR1 SGHTS, CDR2 YDEGEE. The junction had 6 bases not matched to a gene; V was cut back by 4 bases and J by 5 bases. CDR3 sequence: CASSHPGQGTEAFF. CDR3 DNA sequence: TGTGCCAGCAGCCATCCGGGACAGGGTACTGAAGCTTTCTTT.

This chain links TRBV29-1 with TRBJ1-2, with D possibly TRBD1 on 5 matching bases. CDR1 is SQVTM, CDR2 ANQGSEA, per germline. Trimming shortened V by 6 bases and J by 3 bases, and 17 bases separated the two germline ends. CDR3 length equals 14 residues. This chain's CDR3 is CSVPGTSGYYGYTF. The CDR3 DNA reads as TGCAGCGTCCCCGGGACTAGCGGGTACTATGGCTACACCTTC.

V usage is TRBV29-1 and J usage is TRBJ1-5; possibly TRBD1 for D (6 bases). V lost 7 bases and J 5 bases, leaving 18 bases between the germline ends. CDR3 length: 14 amino acids. Germline assignment: CDR1 SQVTM and CDR2 ANQGSEA. CDR3 DNA: TGCAGCGCCGGGACGAGGGGGGGAGATCAGCCCCAGCATTTT. Amino acids: CSAGTRGGDQPQHF.

The gene calls are TRBV5-6 and TRBJ2-3, with 9 nucleotides matching TRBD2. Germline values: CDR1 SGHDT, CDR2 YYEEEE. This CDR3 has 15 residues. J gave up 1 base and V 4 bases, and 4 bases lay outside the gene matches. In DNA, the CDR3 is TGTGCCAGCAGCCAGGCTAGCGGGGGCACAGATACGCAGTATTTT. Residues: CASSQASGGTDTQYF.

The chain recombines TRBV4-3 with TRBJ2-3; D unclear. The germline V gene has CDR1 LGHNA and CDR2 YSLEER. This CDR3 is built from 13 residues. V shed 0 bases and J shed 3 bases, with 4 bases lying between them. The CDR3 here is CASSQDRTDTQYF. The CDR3 region has the DNA TGCGCCAGCAGCCAAGACAGGACAGATACGCAGTATTTT.

The CDR3 sequence: CASGQFSEQFF. The CDR3 nucleotides read TGTGCCTCCGGACAGTTTTCTGAGCAGTTCTTC. The chain has TRBV9 and TRBJ2-1; the D gene is possibly TRBD1 (6 bases). V was pared by 10 bases and J by 9 bases, with 14 bases between. Looked up from germline, CDR1 is SGDLS and CDR2 is YYNGEE. The CDR3 covers 11 residues.

The chain is built from TRBV19 and TRBJ1-1; 7 bases fit TRBD1. Germline V CDR1 and CDR2: LNHDA, SQIVND (reference sequence). The J segment lost 5 bases and the V segment lost 5 bases, leaving 5 bases of the junction unmatched. The CDR3 totals 13 residues. For the CDR3, the DNA is TGTGCCAGTAGTGCGAACAGGGGAACTGAAGCTTTCTTT. It translates to CASSANRGTEAFF.

CDR3 in amino acids: CASSPPYGSNTEAFF. The CDR3 coding sequence is TGTGCCAGCTCACCACCGTACGGGTCGAACACTGAAGCTTTCTTT. The rearrangement uses TRBV18 and TRBJ1-1, with no clear D. The CDR3 length is 15 residues. Germline V gives CDR1 KGHSH, CDR2 LQKENI. Trimming left V 0 bases short and J 1 base short, with 9 bases between.

V and J are TRBV28 and TRBJ1-4, with a tentative D call TRBD1 (6 bases). V lost 8 bases and J 8 bases, leaving 12 bases between the germline ends. This CDR3 spans 12 amino acids. The germline V gene encodes CDR1 MDHEN and CDR2 SYDVKM. The CDR3 DNA is TGTGCCAGCTCACAGGGCCGGGAAAAACTGTTTTTT. Translating gives CASSQGREKLFF.

The rearrangement uses TRBV27 and TRBJ2-2, with D perhaps matching TRBD2 (6 bases). Trimming left V 7 bases short and J 6 bases short, with 18 bases between. The CDR3 contains 15 residues. The germline gives CDR1 MNHEY, CDR2 SMNVEV (reference sequence). The CDR3 DNA reads as TGTGCCAGCACCCTGATGGGGGGTTCGCCCGGGGAGCTGTTTTTT. Translation: CASTLMGGSPGELFF.

This chain's CDR3 is CASSVTTSGKNNEQFF. For the CDR3, the DNA is TGTGCCAGCAGCGTAACGACTAGCGGGAAGAATAACGAGCAGTTCTTC. This chain uses TRBV9 with TRBJ2-1; 11 positions agree with TRBD2. This CDR3 is 16 amino acids long. Unmatched junction bases numbered 10, after V lost 1 base and J lost 10 bases. Germline assignment: CDR1 SGDLS and CDR2 YYNGEE.

This chain connects TRBV13 to TRBJ1-2; D remains unclear. The CDR3 contains 15 residues. Deletions cut 0 bases from V and 6 bases from J, with 14 bases between. Germline CDR1 reads PRHDT; CDR2 reads FYEKMQ (reference sequence). The CDR3 DNA follows: TGTGCCAGCAGCTTAGGCCCAGAGGGTTTGGATGGCTACACCTTC. It translates to CASSLGPEGLDGYTF.

The chain uses TRBV5-6 and TRBJ2-7; 7 nucleotides align to TRBD1. With V trimmed by 2 bases and J by 4 bases, 6 bases remained unmatched. CDR3 size: 14 residues. From germline, CDR1 is SGHDT and CDR2 YYEEEE. The DNA of the CDR3 is TGTGCCAGCAGCTTCTGGACAGGACTTTACGAGCAGTACGTC. It specifies CASSFWTGLYEQYV.

This clone was seen just once. V and J are TRBV27 and TRBJ2-1, with 7 bases fitting TRBD2. Germline values: CDR1 MNHEY, CDR2 SMNVEV (reference sequence). The J segment lost 5 bases and the V segment lost 8 bases, leaving 15 bases of the junction unmatched. This CDR3 region has 16 residues. The CDR3 loop is CASRPFRGRVDNEQFF. The DNA of the CDR3 is TGTGCCAGCCGTCCCTTTCGCGGGAGAGTCGACAATGAGCAGTTCTTC.

The V and J genes are TRBV4-2 and TRBJ1-2; TRBD1 agrees at 10 bases. The trim removed 0 bases at V and 8 bases at J, leaving 15 bases unmatched. CDR1 is LGHNA, CDR2 YNFKEQ, per germline. This CDR3 is 18 amino acids long. CDR3 sequence reads: CASSQDRPGTGAWEGYTF. The CDR3 DNA is TGTGCCAGCAGCCAAGATCGTCCCGGGACAGGGGCGTGGGAAGGCTACACCTTC.

This sequence joins TRBV29-1 and TRBJ2-1, with 10 positions matching TRBD2. The ends lost 4 bases at V and 1 base at J; junction bases unmatched: 4. The CDR3 has 15 amino acids. Germline lookup yields CDR1 SQVTM and CDR2 ANQGSEA. DNA of the CDR3: TGCAGCGTTGCCAGCGGGAGGGGGTCCTACAATGAGCAGTTCTTC. This sequence encodes CSVASGRGSYNEQFF.

J is TRBJ1-1 and V is TRBV21-1; TRBD1, as called in the table, went unchecked against the DNA. TRBV21-1 is a recognized pseudogene. The CDR3 sequence is 13 residues long. The CDR3 DNA reads as TGTGCCAGCAGCGCAGACAGGATGACTGAAGCTTTCTTT. Its protein product is CASSADRMTEAFF.

The V and J genes are TRBV5-1 and TRBJ1-1; the D gene is possibly TRBD1 (6 bases). The length of the CDR3 is 14 residues. The V end lost 5 bases, the J end lost 0 bases, and 11 bases lay between the germline ends. Germline V gene sequence: CDR1 SGHRS, CDR2 YFSETQ. The CDR3 nucleotides are TGCGCCAGCAGTCGAGACAGGATGAACACTGAAGCTTTCTTT. Protein product: CASSRDRMNTEAFF. The full variable domain, with the rest looked up from reference TRBV5-1 and TRBJ1-1, is KAGVTQTPRYLIKTRGQQVTLSCSPISGHRSVSWYQQTPGQGLQFLFEYFSETQRNKGNFPGRFSGRQFSNSRSEMNVSTLELGDSALYLCASSRDRMNTEAFFGQGTRLTVV.

The chain links TRBV11-3 to TRBJ2-5; D possibly corresponds to TRBD1 (5 bases). Trimming cost V 2 bases and J 5 bases, with 12 bases left between them. This CDR3 comprises 14 residues. CDR1 and CDR2 from the germline V gene are SGHNT and YENEEA. CDR3 coding DNA: TGTGCCAGCAGCTTATCTACAGGTGGGGAGACCCAGTACTTC. This sequence encodes CASSLSTGGETQYF.

The rearrangement joins TRBV19 to TRBJ2-5; 8 bases agree with TRBD1. Germline V gives CDR1 LNHDA, CDR2 SQIVND (reference sequence). CDR3 size: 15 residues. Unmatched junction bases numbered 4, after V lost 3 bases and J lost 1 base. The chain's CDR3 is CASSMYGTGQETQYF. In DNA, the CDR3 is TGTGCCAGTAGTATGTACGGGACAGGCCAAGAGACCCAGTACTTC. Full variable domain (missing parts from reference TRBV19 and TRBJ2-5): DGGITQSPKYLFRKEGQNVTLSCEQNLNHDAMYWYRQDPGQGLRLIYYSQIVNDFQKGDIAEGYSVSREKKESFPLTVTSAQKNPTAFYLCASSMYGTGQETQYFGPGTRLLVL.

This chain uses TRBV6-1 with TRBJ2-5; D gene ambiguous. V lost 7 bases to trimming and J lost 1 base, with 16 bases between them. CDR3 length equals 15 residues. Germline loops: CDR1 MNHNS, CDR2 SASEGT. The DNA for the CDR3 is TGTGCCAGCAATAGATACCAAGCCTTCCAAGAGACCCAGTACTTC. As protein: CASNRYQAFQETQYF.

This chain uses TRBV5-1 with TRBJ2-1; D gene ambiguous. Trimming took off 5 bases at V and 8 bases at J, with 11 bases between the two ends. The CDR3 runs to 12 residues. Looked up from germline, CDR1 is SGHRS and CDR2 is YFSETQ. CDR3 loop: CASSVGVDEQFF. In DNA form, the CDR3 reads TGCGCCAGCAGTGTAGGAGTTGATGAGCAGTTCTTC.

The rearrangement joins TRBV7-2 to TRBJ1-2; tentatively, D is TRBD1 (6 bases). The germline V gene has CDR1 SGHTA and CDR2 FQGNSA. The CDR3 spans 14 residues. Trimming stripped 4 bases from V and 7 bases from J, with 16 bases between. CDR3 sequence: CASSSDRLFAGYTF. CDR3 sequence (DNA): TGTGCCAGCAGCTCGGACAGACTTTTCGCTGGCTACACCTTC.

This sequence joins TRBV15 and TRBJ1-4; TRBD1 agrees at 10 bases. The germline gives CDR1 LNHNV, CDR2 YYDKDF (reference sequence). The V and J ends lost 4 bases and 8 bases, in that order; junction bases with no gene match: 4. The CDR3 is 14 amino acids. In nucleotides, the CDR3 is TGTGCCACCAGCACTGACAGGGGGCGGGAAAAACTGTTTTTT. Translation: CATSTDRGREKLFF.

This clone occurred a few times. The V and J genes are TRBV9 and TRBJ2-2; the D gene is possibly TRBD1 (6 bases). Germline V CDR1 and CDR2: SGDLS, YYNGEE. This CDR3 spans 14 amino acids. Deletions cut 7 bases from V and 6 bases from J, with 16 bases between. The CDR3 DNA is TGTGCCAGCCCGAGGTACAGGGCGTCCGGGGAGCTGTTTTTT. It encodes CASPRYRASGELFF.

The gene calls are TRBV4-3 and TRBJ1-3, with D unresolved. The CDR3 covers 16 residues. The germline V gene has CDR1 LGHNA and CDR2 YSLEER. The germline V and J ends were trimmed by 2 bases and 2 bases, with 13 bases remaining between them. The CDR3 sequence is CASSQSTGGAGNTIYF. CDR3 sequence (DNA): TGCGCCAGCAGCCAATCCACCGGAGGAGCTGGAAACACCATATATTTT.